This T cell receptor beta chain was captured by sequencing in a study of CD8+CD57+ T cells in acquired aplastic anemia. Germline loops: CDR1 SQVTM, CDR2 ANQGSEA. The CDR3 covers 13 residues. J lost 4 bases, V lost 6 bases, and 5 bases had no gene match. Genomic DNA templated the TCR beta VDJ and CDR3 profiling. TCRdb reprocessed the reads with MiXCR, giving one entry per CDR3 protein. The sample shows about 130,000 distinct CDR3 sequences, around 48% of them seen only once. This clonotype rates as medium-sized (0.01 to 0.1%). Sequencing input: sorted CD4+, CD8+, or CD8+CD57+ T cells (not recorded which) from PBMCs. This TCR was sampled from a human donor in good health, serving as a control. The chain couples TRBV29-1 to TRBJ1-2; 10 bases agree with TRBD1. For the CDR3, the DNA is TGCAGCGTCAGACAGGGGGCTAGCTATGGCTACACCTTC. Translating it yields CSVRQGASYGYTF.